This entry lists 25 T cell receptor beta chains sequenced from one sample in a study of blood T cells in healthy people across ages. It was with a sample-barcoded 5' primer and a J-beta primer mix that a second PCR of roughly 7 to 12 cycles was run. TCRdb redid the calling of the 5' RACE reads with MiXCR, one entry per CDR3 protein. The sample consists of approximately 1,700,000 distinct CDR3 sequences, roughly two fifths of them appearing once. The sample taken for sequencing was blood. The receptors stem from a human donor in good health.

A word on this clonotype: This may stem from a read error, because a much larger clone lies one nucleotide away. The rearrangement uses TRBV6-5 and TRBJ2-2; D remains unclear. The CDR3 spans 15 residues. The V gene's germline CDR1 is MNHEY and CDR2 SVGAGI. CDR3 sequence (DNA): TGTGTCAGCAGCCCCGGGTACGCGAACACCGGGGAGCTGTTTTTT. Translating gives CVSSPGYANTGELFF.

This clonotype was seen only a few times. The V call is TRBV6-5, the J call TRBJ2-7; D may be TRBD1 or TRBD2 (5 bases each). The germline gives CDR1 MNHEY, CDR2 SVGAGI. The CDR3 is 16 residues long. The germline V and J ends were trimmed by 0 bases and 0 bases, with 12 bases remaining between them. Written as DNA, the CDR3 is TGTGCCAGCAGTTACTCGTCGGGGCAGTTCTCCTACGAGCAGTACTTC. Encoded protein: CASSYSSGQFSYEQYF.

This clonotype was counted between two and nine times. The rearrangement uses TRBV6-2 or TRBV6-3 and TRBJ2-4; D ambiguous. The J call may be wrong; the DNA end is better matched by TRBJ2-7. The germline CDR1 and CDR2 sequences are MNHEY and SVGEGT. The CDR3 spans 14 residues. In DNA form, the CDR3 reads TGTGCCAGCAGTTACGATGCACCCTCGGGCGAGCAGTACTTC. Protein sequence: CASSYDAPSGEQYF.

The rearrangement links TRBV9 to TRBJ2-1, with D tentatively TRBD1 or TRBD2 (5 bases each). The CDR3 runs 16 residues. In germline, CDR1 is SGDLS, CDR2 YYNGEE. Trimming took off 4 bases at V and 1 base at J, with 15 bases between the two ends. The CDR3: CASSPYGTVSYNEQFF. CDR3 bases: TGTGCCAGCAGCCCGTATGGGACCGTATCCTACAATGAGCAGTTCTTC.

The chain couples TRBV11-3 to TRBJ1-2; 8 bases are a match to TRBD1. With 4 bases clipped from V and 4 bases from J, the junction kept 8 bases outside the gene matches. The CDR3 is made up of 15 amino acids. Per germline, CDR1 SGHNT and CDR2 YENEEA. The DNA for the CDR3 is TGTGCCAGCAGCTCGGACGCACAGGGGGTCTATGGCTACACCTTC. Its protein product is CASSSDAQGVYGYTF.

This clonotype came up many times. The genes are TRBV7-2 and TRBJ2-5; 7 bases map to TRBD1. The CDR3 spans 13 residues. The V gene's germline CDR1 is SGHTA and CDR2 FQGNSA. Trimming took 6 bases from V and 4 from J; bases not matched to a gene: 5. The CDR3 nucleotides read TGTGCCAGCAGTTTGGGACAGAGAGAGACCCAGTACTTC. Translated, it gives CASSLGQRETQYF.

This clonotype was recorded once. The CDR3 sequence is CASSVGQGFTGELFF. Written as DNA, the CDR3 is TGTGCCAGCAGCGTAGGTCAGGGCTTTACCGGGGAGCTGTTTTTT. The gene calls are TRBV9 and TRBJ2-2; tentatively, D is TRBD1 (5 bases). Germline V gene data show CDR1 as SGDLS and CDR2 as YYNGEE. V was clipped by 0 bases and J by 5 bases, with 11 bases between them. CDR3 length: 15 residues.

This chain links TRBV27 with TRBJ2-1, with D hard to call. V gave up 3 bases and J gave up 6 bases, with 9 bases separating them. This CDR3 spans 13 amino acids. Germline assignment: CDR1 MNHEY and CDR2 SMNVEV (reference sequence). The CDR3 spells CASSFPGINEQFF. CDR3 in DNA: TGTGCCAGCAGTTTTCCGGGTATCAATGAGCAGTTCTTC.

This sequence joins TRBV20-1 and TRBJ1-4; no firm D call. V lost 3 bases to trimming and J lost 3 bases, with 11 bases between them. Per germline, CDR1 DFQATT and CDR2 SNEGSKA (reference sequence). This CDR3 has 14 amino acids. In DNA, the CDR3 is TGCAGTGCTAGTCGAGGGTCTCCTAATGAAAAACTGTTTTTT. Translation gives CSASRGSPNEKLFF.

In its sample, this clonotype was seen a few times. The chain uses TRBV20-1 and TRBJ2-7; possibly TRBD2 for D (6 bases). This CDR3 comprises 13 residues. The V end lost 4 bases, the J end lost 0 bases, and 10 bases lay between the germline ends. Germline V gene data show CDR1 as DFQATT and CDR2 as SNEGSKA (reference sequence). DNA for the CDR3: TGCAGTGCTACGGGGGTCCCCTCCTACGAGCAGTACTTC. Protein: CSATGVPSYEQYF.

The V gene is TRBV20-1, the J gene TRBJ2-5, with TRBD1 matching 8 bases. This CDR3 spans 13 amino acids. Trimming at V came to 6 bases and at J to 5 bases, leaving 8 bases not matched to a gene. Germline-derived CDR1 and CDR2 are DFQATT and SNEGSKA (reference sequence). The CDR3: CSAPRTGTETQYF. The CDR3 DNA reads TGCAGTGCCCCCCGGACAGGGACGGAGACCCAGTACTTC.

This clonotype was observed a single time. CDR3 region: CASSQDSAEYNEQFF. CDR3 DNA sequence: TGTGCCAGCAGCCAAGATTCGGCAGAGTACAATGAGCAGTTCTTC. The chain carries TRBV3-1 and TRBJ2-1; no definite D call. The germline V and J ends were trimmed by 0 bases and 4 bases, with 10 bases remaining between them. Germline values: CDR1 LGHDT, CDR2 YNNKEL (reference sequence). CDR3 length: 15 amino acids.

The chain has TRBV29-1 and TRBJ1-6, with TRBD1 matching 7 bases. Germline V lookup: CDR1 SQVTM, CDR2 ANQGSEA. V was pared by 6 bases and J by 7 bases, with 3 bases of the junction left unmatched. The CDR3 consists of 12 residues. CDR3 residues: CSVRTGNSPLHF. The CDR3 nucleotides are TGCAGCGTCCGGACAGGCAATTCACCCCTCCACTTT.

This sequence joins TRBV12-3 or TRBV12-4 and TRBJ2-3; 10 bases agree with TRBD2. This CDR3 comprises 16 residues. The V and J ends lost 3 bases and 0 bases, in that order; junction bases with no gene match: 3. The CDR3 sequence is CASSFPAGGSTDTQYF. In nucleotides, the CDR3 is TGTGCCAGCAGTTTCCCAGCGGGGGGGAGCACAGATACGCAGTATTTT.

Written as DNA, the CDR3 is TGTGCCAGCAGCTTAATGTGGGGACTAGGGGAGACCCAGTACTTC. Translating gives CASSLMWGLGETQYF. V is TRBV7-2 and J is TRBJ2-7; 8 bases match TRBD2. The J call may be wrong; the DNA end is better matched by TRBJ2-5. Germline V CDR1 and CDR2: SGHTA, FQGNSA. This CDR3 region has 15 residues.

This clonotype was seen a handful of times. The rearrangement links TRBV29-1 to TRBJ2-7, with 10 bases identical to TRBD1. V lost 2 bases, J lost 0 bases, and 1 base stayed unmatched. CDR1 SQVTM and CDR2 ANQGSEA come from the germline V gene. The CDR3 length is 14 residues. CDR3 amino acids: CSVERTGGSYEQYF. In DNA, the CDR3 is TGCAGCGTTGAACGGACAGGGGGCTCCTACGAGCAGTACTTC.

This clonotype occurred once. The genes are TRBV4-3 and TRBJ2-5; possibly TRBD1 for D (5 bases). The J call may be wrong; the DNA end is better matched by TRBJ2-1. CDR3 size: 14 residues. Germline CDR1 LGHNA, CDR2 YSLEER. In DNA form, the CDR3 reads TGCGCCAGCAGCCGACTCACAGGCCAAGAGACCCAGTTCTTC. The encoded protein is CASSRLTGQETQFF.

The chain couples TRBV7-8 to TRBJ2-1; D possibly matches TRBD1 or TRBD2 (5 bases each). Germline CDR1 and CDR2: SGHVS and FQNEAQ. The CDR3 loop spans 15 amino acids. V gave up 5 bases and J gave up 5 bases, with 16 bases separating them. CDR3 nucleotides: TGTGCCAGCAGCGTCCGGGCCCTGGGGGACAATGAGCAGTTCTTC. It translates to CASSVRALGDNEQFF.

This chain connects TRBV6-5 to TRBJ1-1; D gene ambiguous. The germline V gene encodes CDR1 MNHEY and CDR2 SVGAGI. V gave up 2 bases and J gave up 4 bases, with 14 bases separating them. This CDR3 is built from 15 residues. CDR3 coding DNA: TGTGCCAGCAGTTACAGGACGGAGTTGGGCACTGAAGCTTTCTTT. It is translated as CASSYRTELGTEAFF.

This clonotype was picked up a small number of times. This chain connects TRBV28 to TRBJ2-7; possibly TRBD2 for D (6 bases). Trimming left V 8 bases short and J 1 base short, with 12 bases between. CDR1 MDHEN and CDR2 SYDVKM come from the germline V gene. The length of the CDR3 is 13 residues. The CDR3 coding sequence is TGTGCCAGCCTCCCCGCGGGGTCCTACGAGCAGTACTTC. It codes for CASLPAGSYEQYF.

This clonotype appeared a few times. A read error may produce the germline difference seen at one junction end. CDR3: CASNAGGGSYNERFF. CDR3 nucleotide sequence: TGTGCCAGCAACGCGGGGGGTGGGTCCTACAATGAGCGGTTCTTC. The chain combines TRBV7-2 with TRBJ2-1; 8 bases map to TRBD2. The V gene's germline CDR1 is SGHTA and CDR2 FQGNSA. The CDR3 runs 15 residues.

In this sample, this clonotype turned up a few times. The chain carries TRBV6-1 and TRBJ2-3; D unclear. CDR3 size: 18 residues. Between the trimmed V and J ends, which lost 0 bases and 2 bases, there was a span of 18 bases. Germline V lookup: CDR1 MNHNS, CDR2 SASEGT. CDR3 DNA: TGTGCCAGCAGTGAAGCCTCGATTAGAGGTCTCAACACAGATACGCAGTATTTT. Protein product: CASSEASIRGLNTDTQYF.

Only a few counts were recorded for this clonotype. The J gene is TRBJ2-5, the V gene TRBV28, with 10 bases aligning to TRBD2. The germline V gene has CDR1 MDHEN and CDR2 SYDVKM. The CDR3 extends over 16 amino acids. With V trimmed by 3 bases and J by 4 bases, 8 bases remained unmatched. In DNA form, the CDR3 reads TGTGCCAGCAGTTTTCCCAGCGGGGGGGCCCGAGAGACCCAGTACTTC. It specifies CASSFPSGGARETQYF. The whole variable domain, filled in from reference TRBV28 and TRBJ2-5, reads DVKVTQSSRYLVKRTGEKVFLECVQDMDHENMFWYRQDPGLGLRLIYFSYDVKMKEKGDIPEGYSVSREKKERFSLILESASTNQTSMYLCASSFPSGGARETQYFGPGTRLLVL.

The chain has TRBV7-2 and TRBJ2-7, with D perhaps TRBD2 (7 bases). The DNA end is a closer match to TRBJ2-4, so the J assignment may be wrong. The CDR3 length is 14 residues. From germline, CDR1 is SGHTA and CDR2 FQGNSA. In DNA, the CDR3 is TGTGCCAGCAGCCGAGGGGAGGGGGTGAACATTCAGTACTTC. It encodes CASSRGEGVNIQYF.

The rearrangement links TRBV29-1 to TRBJ1-2; D is uncertain. The germline V gene encodes CDR1 SQVTM and CDR2 ANQGSEA. V dropped 2 bases and J dropped 4 bases, with 14 bases sitting between them. The CDR3 has 14 amino acids. The CDR3 loop is CSVELLYPLYGYTF. CDR3 DNA sequence: TGCAGCGTTGAACTACTGTACCCCCTCTATGGCTACACCTTC.